This T cell receptor beta chain was observed in a study of T cells in Graves' hyperthyroidism and ophthalmopathy (dated by TCRdb to the late 2010s). With respect to the entire study: Peripheral blood was sampled at the time of initial diagnosis, prior to any treatment. A discovery cohort of roughly 96 patients, fewer than 50 with Graves' ophthalmopathy and fewer than 65 with stable Graves' hyperthyroidism, was used to find distinguishing TCR V-J signatures. For training and testing, the 110 or so patients in the discovery cohort were randomly divided in a 7:3 ratio. Prospective prediction of ophthalmopathy was tested in an independent validation cohort consisting of fewer than 20 hyperthyroidism patients and approximately 16 patients who later progressed to ophthalmopathy. Thyroid tissue and blood T-cell repertoires from about 6 Graves' hyperthyroidism patients were also compared in the study. After sampling, hyperthyroidism patients received methimazole starting at 30 mg daily, and ophthalmopathy patients received high-dose intravenous methylprednisolone. According to the paper, TCR Vbeta CDR3 sequencing was carried out on some 140 peripheral blood samples, which came from about 45 ophthalmopathy, approximately 78 hyperthyroidism and roughly 17 progressor patients. Beyond this particular receptor, the publication reports: Most expanded thyroid clonotypes (frequency above 0.001) were also detected in blood, a finding suggesting that blood repertoires may reflect thyroid immune responses. Sample size was not statistically predetermined, and investigators were not blinded to group allocation. In validation, the model predicted progression to ophthalmopathy with 65% to 71% sensitivity and less than 80% specificity, a median of about six months before onset. A 13 V-J signature model separated ophthalmopathy from stable hyperthyroidism, with around 88% sensitivity and 81.08% specificity in cross-validation and 80%/75% in testing.

The TCR beta CDR3 regions were amplified from RNA transcripts. The TCR CDR3 was subjected to a first round of RT-PCR using the HTBI primer set and the Qiagen OneStep RT-PCR kit. Libraries were constructed in a second round of multiplex PCR, after which size selection and purification were carried out. Sequencing of the libraries was done on an Illumina HiSeq2000 using paired-end 100 bp reads. Per the authors' processing: SOAPnuke was used to process the raw data, throwing out any read that contained adapters or uncalled bases, had a mean Phred below 15, or lacked an exact constant-primer or identifier match. High-quality paired reads were merged with COPE v1.2.5, and unique nucleotide sequences were defined as clonotypes. Clonotypes were aligned to IMGT TRBV, TRBD and TRBJ reference segments using MiTCR v1.1. Analysis was restricted to V-J combinations with a frequency above 0.0001, which covered roughly 99% of repertoires. The TCS score was defined as the ratio of F50 (clonal expansion) to E x V (chaos), calculated using BLOSUM62-based TCRdist between CDR3 peptides within each V-J. Welch's t-statistics and random forest reduced several hundred V-J features to around 14, which were used in a naive Bayes classifier (R e1071). TCRdb passed the public sequencing reads through fastp at Q25 and MiXCR, retaining productive beta sequences. Identical CDR3 protein sequences are pooled into one entry, listed with their most common genes and DNA. V and J calls and clone size were set by TCRdb, not the authors. Within this sample are 250,000 to 300,000 distinct CDR3 sequences, with roughly 13% of them counted one time only. Of the sample, under 8% falls within the top ten clones.

With regard to this clonotype: Its antigen remains unidentified. Within one base of it there is no much larger clone, and no base qualities were kept.

Graves' hyperthyroidism was defined as stable when no progression to ophthalmopathy occurred over 18 months of follow-up. Hyperthyroidism patients were newly diagnosed, with disease duration under 2 months, and aged 18 to 65 years. Any patient with an uncontrolled infection, another autoimmune disease, pregnancy or lactation was excluded. Diagnoses were established on the basis of clinical symptoms, serum thyroxine and TRAb, thyroid ultrasound, and orbital computed tomography. PBMCs were isolated from 7.5 to 10 ml of fresh peripheral blood by Ficoll-Paque density gradient centrifugation. Trizol reagent was used to extract total RNA, and RNA quality was then checked on an Agilent 2100 Bioanalyzer. V is trimmed back by 5 bases and J by 3 bases, and the junction contains 10 bases that no gene match accounts for. The CDR3 holds 16 amino acids from the cysteine to the phenylalanine. The read is trimmed to its CDR3 DNA, 48 bases read in frame from base 1. As encoded in the germline V gene, CDR1 is MDHEN while CDR2 is SYDVKM.

This sequence originates from a woman aged 40 to 50 with Graves' hyperthyroidism. Recombination linked TRBV28 to TRBJ2-1; 7 central nucleotides agree with TRBD2. The sample taken for sequencing was blood. The base sequence is TGTGCCAGCAGTGATTTGCATGGCGGGAGCTACAATGAGCAGTTCTTC. This yields the protein CASSDLHGGSYNEQFF.